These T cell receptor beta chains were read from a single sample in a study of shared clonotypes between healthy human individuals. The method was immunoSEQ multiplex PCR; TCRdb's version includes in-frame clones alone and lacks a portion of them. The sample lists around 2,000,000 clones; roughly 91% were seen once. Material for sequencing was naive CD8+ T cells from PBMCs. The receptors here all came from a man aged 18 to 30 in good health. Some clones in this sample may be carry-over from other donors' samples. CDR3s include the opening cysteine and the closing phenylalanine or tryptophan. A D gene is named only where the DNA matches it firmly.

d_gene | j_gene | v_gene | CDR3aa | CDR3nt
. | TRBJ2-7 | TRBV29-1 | CSVETVLYEQYF | TGCAGCGTTGAGACCGTTCTGTACGAGCAGTACTTC
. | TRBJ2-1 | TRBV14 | CASSQGPRNEQFF | TGTGCCAGCAGCCAAGGACCCCGGAATGAGCAGTTCTTC
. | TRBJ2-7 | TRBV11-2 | CASSTNSYEQYF | TGTGCCAGCAGTACGAACTCCTACGAGCAGTACTTC
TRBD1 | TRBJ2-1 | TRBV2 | CASRGRGWDEQFF | TGTGCCAGCAGGGGCAGGGGGTGGGATGAGCAGTTCTTC
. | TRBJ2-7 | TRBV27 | CASSLSYTYEQYF | TGTGCCAGCAGTTTATCGTACACCTACGAGCAGTACTTC
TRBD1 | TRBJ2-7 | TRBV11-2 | CASSLGPYRGIVYEQYF | TGTGCCAGCAGCTTAGGGCCCTACAGGGGGATCGTCTACGAGCAGTACTTC
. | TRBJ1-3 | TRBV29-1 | CSVEDWTAYSGNTIYF | TGCAGCGTTGAAGACTGGACAGCTTACTCTGGAAACACCATATATTTT
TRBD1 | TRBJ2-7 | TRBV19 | CASSIGTGGYEQYF | TGTGCCAGTAGTATCGGGACAGGGGGTTACGAGCAGTACTTC
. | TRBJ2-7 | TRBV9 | CASSVRQGGYEQYF | TGTGCCAGCAGCGTACGGCAGGGGGGTTACGAGCAGTACTTC
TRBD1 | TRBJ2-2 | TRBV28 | CASSPGTDYTGELFF | TGTGCCAGCAGCCCAGGGACAGATTACACCGGGGAGCTGTTTTTT
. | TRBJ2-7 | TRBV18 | CASSGARGSSYEQYF | TGTGCCAGCTCTGGAGCACGAGGGAGCTCCTACGAGCAGTACTTC
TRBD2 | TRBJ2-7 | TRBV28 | CASSLPGLAGGNEQYF | TGTGCCAGCAGTTTACCGGGACTAGCGGGAGGGAACGAGCAGTACTTC